Following are 26 T cell receptor beta chains from one sample sequenced in a study of blood T cells in healthy people across ages. Next came a second PCR, run for roughly 6 to 11 cycles, which used a sample-barcoded 5' primer along with a J-beta primer mix. One entry per CDR3 protein, called by TCRdb with MiXCR from the 5' RACE reads. The table has approximately 810,000 distinct CDR3 sequences, more than 25% seen once. Sample: blood. The receptors here all came from an elderly woman in good health.

This clonotype was counted at least ten times. The chain recombines TRBV20-1 with TRBJ2-6; D remains ambiguous. CDR1 and CDR2 from the germline V gene are DFQATT and SNEGSKA (reference sequence). This CDR3 contains 16 residues. With 2 bases removed from V and 0 bases from J, the gap between germline ends came to 11 bases. CDR3 loop: CSARKPGLSGANVLTF. CDR3 DNA: TGCAGTGCTAGAAAACCAGGCCTCTCTGGGGCCAACGTCCTGACTTTC.

As for this clonotype: A much larger clone lies a single base off, so this may be a read error. This chain uses TRBV20-1 with TRBJ1-2; D perhaps matches TRBD1 (6 bases). The CDR3 extends over 13 amino acids. Between the trimmed V and J ends, which lost 8 bases and 5 bases, there was a span of 18 bases. CDR1 DFQATT and CDR2 SNEGSKA come from the germline V gene (reference sequence). The CDR3 DNA follows: TGCAGTACTTTCGGGAGGGGGGGTTATGGCTACACCTTC. It yields the protein CSTFGRGGYGYTF.

This clonotype came up a few times. This may stem from a read error, because a much larger clone lies one nucleotide away. The genes are TRBV7-8 and TRBJ2-7; perhaps D is TRBD1 or TRBD2 (5 bases each). Trimming took off 6 bases at V and 3 bases at J, with 21 bases between the two ends. From germline, CDR1 is SGHVS and CDR2 FQNEAQ. This CDR3 region has 16 residues. The chain's CDR3 is CASRPPRDANGYEQYF. CDR3 coding DNA: TGTGCCAGCAGACCACCCCGGGACGCCAACGGCTACGAGCAGTACTTC. The variable domain in full, with the rest retrieved from reference TRBV7-8 and TRBJ2-7, is GAGVSQSPRYKVAKRGQDVALRCDPISGHVSLFWYQQALGQGPEFLTYFQNEAQLDKSGLPSDRFFAERPEGSVSTLKIQRTQQEDSAVYLCASRPPRDANGYEQYFGPGTRLTVT.

This clonotype was counted many times. The chain recombines TRBV12-3 or TRBV12-4 with TRBJ1-5; D may be TRBD1 (6 bases). V was shortened by 5 bases and J by 6 bases, with 14 bases between the two germline ends. This CDR3 contains 14 residues. In DNA, the CDR3 is TGTGCCAGCAGTAACGACAGGCTCGGTCAGCCCCAGCATTTT. Its translation: CASSNDRLGQPQHF.

This clonotype was observed once. The V call is TRBV28, the J call TRBJ1-5; 9 positions agree with TRBD1. Germline values: CDR1 MDHEN, CDR2 SYDVKM. There are 15 residues in the CDR3. V shed 6 bases and J 7 bases; nucleotides not matched to a gene: 10. The CDR3 reads CASRITGQGLQPQHF. The CDR3 DNA reads as TGTGCCAGCAGAATTACGGGACAGGGCTTGCAGCCCCAGCATTTT.

A word on this clonotype: One base away lies a much larger clone, so this may be a sequencing read error. The chain is built from TRBV6-2 or TRBV6-3 and TRBJ2-5, with D unclear. Germline V gene data show CDR1 as MNHEY and CDR2 as SVGEGT. This CDR3 has 14 residues. The CDR3 bases are TGTGCCAACAGTTACCACCAAAGGGCAGAGACCCAGTACTTC. Amino acids: CANSYHQRAETQYF.

For this clonotype: The junction does not match germline at one end; this may be a read error. CDR3 bases: TGCAGTGCTACCACCGGGACTATCACTCTAGATATGCAGTATTTT. This translates into CSATTGTITLDMQYF. The V and J genes are TRBV20-1 and TRBJ2-3; 7 positions match TRBD2. This CDR3 has 15 residues. In germline, CDR1 is DFQATT, CDR2 SNEGSKA (reference sequence).

Ten or more counts support this clonotype. The chain employs TRBV6-1 and TRBJ1-5, with D hard to call. This CDR3 region has 13 residues. The germline CDR1 and CDR2 sequences are MNHNS and SASEGT. The V end lost 9 bases, the J end lost 6 bases, and 15 bases lay between the germline ends. In nucleotides, the CDR3 is TGTGCCAGTACGGCTGGGCGCGGTCAGCCCCAGCATTTT. The encoded protein is CASTAGRGQPQHF.

This clonotype was counted many times. The V call is TRBV20-1, the J call TRBJ2-5; tentative D call: TRBD2 (5 bases). V shed 0 bases and J shed 5 bases, with 19 bases lying between them. This CDR3 has 16 residues. Germline loops: CDR1 DFQATT, CDR2 SNEGSKA (reference sequence). This CDR3 is CSARDPVAGLGETQYF. In DNA form, the CDR3 reads TGCAGTGCTAGAGATCCGGTAGCCGGACTCGGGGAGACCCAGTACTTC.

Turning to this clonotype: A read error may explain this, as a much larger clone is one base away. The chain recombines TRBV20-1 with TRBJ1-2; TRBD1 might be the D (6 bases). CDR3 length: 13 amino acids. Germline loops: CDR1 DFQATT, CDR2 SNEGSKA (reference sequence). CDR3 region: CSASAPGVYGCTF. Written as DNA, the CDR3 is TGCAGTGCTAGTGCGCCAGGGGTCTATGGCTGCACCTTC.

This clonotype was counted at least ten times. V and J are TRBV11-2 and TRBJ2-7; possibly TRBD1 for D (5 bases). CDR3 size: 16 residues. The germline V gene has CDR1 SGHAT and CDR2 FQNNGV. V was pared by 1 base and J by 2 bases, with 15 bases between. CDR3 bases: TGTGCCAGCAGCTTAGGGGGCAGCCAAGGGGCCTACGAGCAGTACTTC. The encoded protein is CASSLGGSQGAYEQYF. The full variable domain, with the rest looked up from reference TRBV11-2 and TRBJ2-7, is EAGVAQSPRYKIIEKRQSVAFWCNPISGHATLYWYQQILGQGPKLLIQFQNNGVVDDSQLPKDRFSAERLKGVDSTLKIQPAKLEDSAVYLCASSLGGSQGAYEQYFGPGTRLTVT.

The CDR3 loop is CSARGTGSNQPQHF. The CDR3 DNA follows: TGCAGTGCCCGCGGGACAGGGAGCAATCAGCCCCAGCATTTT. J is TRBJ1-5 and V is TRBV20-1, with TRBD1 matching 9 bases. V shed 6 bases and J 1 base; nucleotides not matched to a gene: 4. Germline lookup yields CDR1 DFQATT and CDR2 SNEGSKA (reference sequence). The CDR3 is 14 residues long.

This clonotype was counted ten times or more. The chain recombines TRBV9 with TRBJ1-4, with D maybe TRBD1 (5 bases). Per germline, CDR1 SGDLS and CDR2 YYNGEE. This CDR3 has 16 residues. Between the trimmed V and J ends, which lost 2 bases and 3 bases, there was a span of 14 bases. CDR3 in DNA: TGTGCCAGCAGCGTGCGGACGGGGGTAGCTAATGAAAAACTGTTTTTT. It translates to CASSVRTGVANEKLFF.

This clonotype has ten or more counts. The chain employs TRBV7-2 and TRBJ1-2; a possible D gene is TRBD1 (6 bases). CDR1 is SGHTA and CDR2 is FQGNSA in the germline V gene. This CDR3 comprises 13 residues. V shed 3 bases and J shed 7 bases, with 12 bases lying between them. This CDR3 is CASSLGQRSGYTF. DNA of the CDR3: TGTGCCAGCAGCTTGGGACAACGCAGTGGCTACACCTTC.

This clonotype has ten or more counts. The chain links TRBV11-2 to TRBJ2-5, with TRBD1 as a possible D gene (6 bases). CDR3 length: 13 amino acids. Per the germline V gene, CDR1 is SGHAT and CDR2 is FQNNGV. Trimming took 3 bases from V and 3 from J, leaving 8 bases between them. CDR3 in amino acids: CASSFTGKETQYF. The CDR3, as DNA: TGTGCCAGCAGCTTTACAGGGAAAGAGACCCAGTACTTC.

This clonotype was seen repeatedly, ten times or more. The rearrangement joins TRBV6-2 or TRBV6-3 to TRBJ2-3; D assignment may be TRBD1 or TRBD2 (5 bases each). The germline CDR1 and CDR2 sequences are MNHEY and SVGEGT. The CDR3 covers 15 residues. V lost 2 bases to trimming and J lost 2 bases, with 11 bases between them. CDR3 loop: CASSYRPGTTDTQYF. DNA for the CDR3: TGTGCCAGCAGTTACCGGCCCGGGACCACAGATACGCAGTATTTT.

This clonotype has more than one count but fewer than ten. The V and J genes are TRBV25-1 and TRBJ1-1; D is ambiguous. Germline CDR1 MGHDK, CDR2 SYGVNS. The CDR3 has 14 amino acids. V lost 1 base and J lost 8, with 14 bases in between. The CDR3 protein is CASSEWRAGVEAFF. The CDR3 DNA sequence: TGTGCCAGCAGTGAATGGAGGGCCGGAGTCGAAGCTTTCTTT.

This clonotype was picked up one time. A much bigger clone sits one base away, suggesting this may be a read error. A read error is likely, as this CDR3 ends without the conserved phenylalanine or tryptophan. The chain employs TRBV6-5 and TRBJ1-1; 8 nucleotides match TRBD1. Germline trimming cut 0 bases from V and 1 base from J; bases unmatched to any gene: 4. The CDR3 has 16 amino acids. Germline values: CDR1 MNHEY, CDR2 SVGAGI. As DNA, the CDR3 is TGTGCCAGCAGTTACTCGACAGGGGCGCAGAACACTGAAGCTTTCTGT. It codes for CASSYSTGAQNTEAFC.

This clonotype has ten or more counts. The chain uses TRBV9 and TRBJ2-1; 14 nucleotides align to TRBD2. Trimming removed 3 bases from V and 14 bases from J; junction bases left unmatched: 16. This CDR3 spans 17 amino acids. CDR1 and CDR2 from the germline V gene are SGDLS and YYNGEE. The CDR3 DNA follows: TGTGCCAGCAGCGATGCCCCGGGACTAGCGGGGGTTGGGGATAAGTTCTTC. Translation: CASSDAPGLAGVGDKFF.

The table lists this clonotype with many counts. The chain links TRBV6-5 to TRBJ1-1, with 8 bases that match TRBD1. Germline CDR1 MNHEY, CDR2 SVGAGI. The CDR3 is 14 amino acids. After removal of 6 bases from V and 5 bases from J, the junction contained 8 bases not matched to a gene. The chain's CDR3 is CASRRDRGRTEAFF. CDR3 DNA sequence: TGTGCCAGCAGACGCGACAGGGGAAGGACTGAAGCTTTCTTT.

As regards this clonotype: A much larger clone sits a single nucleotide away, making a read error possible. This CDR3 is CASSSPVNEQYF. As DNA, the CDR3 is TGTGCCAGCAGCTCTCCAGTCAATGAGCAGTACTTC. The chain couples TRBV6-5 to TRBJ2-5, with D unresolved. This CDR3 comprises 12 residues. Germline V CDR1 and CDR2: MNHEY, SVGAGI. V was clipped by 6 bases and J by 11 bases, with 16 bases between them.

Points on this clonotype: It may be a read error: a sequence one base away is much more abundant. The genes are TRBV7-2 and TRBJ2-7; D gene ambiguous. Germline CDR1 reads SGHTA; CDR2 reads FQGNSA. V was shortened by 4 bases and J by 3 bases, with 10 bases between the two germline ends. The CDR3 contains 13 residues. This chain's CDR3 is CTSSSLQVYEQYF. Written as DNA, the CDR3 is TGTACCAGCAGCTCTCTCCAGGTCTACGAGCAGTACTTC.

Comment on this clonotype: This sequence may be a read error, since a much larger clone differs from it by one base. V gene TRBV10-2 combines with J gene TRBJ2-7; tentative D call: TRBD1 (5 bases). V was shortened by 5 bases and J by 3 bases, with 11 bases between the two germline ends. The CDR3 runs 13 residues. The germline CDR1 and CDR2 sequences are WSHSY and SAAADI. In DNA form, the CDR3 reads TGCGCCAGCAGTAAGAACCAGGGCTACGAGCAGTACTTC. It yields the protein CASSKNQGYEQYF.

This clonotype was detected many times. The chain joins TRBV25-1 to TRBJ1-2, with D hard to call. V was clipped by 1 base and J by 2 bases, with 8 bases between them. Germline V gene sequence: CDR1 MGHDK, CDR2 SYGVNS. CDR3 length: 14 residues. DNA of the CDR3: TGTGCCAGCAGTGAATCATTAGACAACTATGGCTACACCTTC. As protein: CASSESLDNYGYTF.

This clonotype came up a few times. The chain joins TRBV3-1 to TRBJ2-3; D is perhaps TRBD2 (5 bases). CDR3 length: 14 amino acids. Germline V gene lookup returns CDR1 LGHDT and CDR2 YNNKEL (reference sequence). Trimming stripped 3 bases from V and 5 bases from J, with 12 bases between. CDR3 region: CASSHTGIGDTQYF. Here the CDR3 DNA reads TGTGCCAGCAGCCATACGGGGATTGGAGATACGCAGTATTTT.

The chain is built from TRBV5-1 and TRBJ1-1; D might be TRBD1 (5 bases). Germline V gives CDR1 SGHRS, CDR2 YFSETQ. The CDR3 extends over 12 amino acids. The ends were cut back, 7 bases at V and 0 bases at J, with 7 bases in the middle. CDR3 DNA: TGCGCCAGCGTGGACATGAACACTGAAGCTTTCTTT. This translates into CASVDMNTEAFF.